The rows below give T cell receptor beta chains drawn from one sample of a study of T cells in Graves' hyperthyroidism and ophthalmopathy. TCRdb reprocessed the multiplex PCR reads with MiXCR, giving one entry per CDR3 protein. Seen here are 450,000 to 700,000 distinct CDR3 sequences, about half observed once, and the top ten hold more than 7.5%. Sequenced input: peripheral blood or thyroid tissue (not recorded which). The receptors originated from a woman younger than 30 with Graves' hyperthyroidism. Both conserved end residues are part of each CDR3. The D gene is left open where the match is weak. A row's size may be missing; if present it is once, few, many or a size class.

j_gene,abundance,v_gene,d_gene,CDR3aa,CDR3nt
TRBJ1-2,many,TRBV5-8,NA,CASSPAPGLYGYTF,TGTGCCAGCAGCCCAGCTCCGGGGCTCTATGGCTACACCTTC
TRBJ2-7,many,TRBV20-1,TRBD1,CSASGTGSVHEQYF,TGCAGTGCCTCCGGGACAGGGTCAGTTCACGAGCAGTACTTC
TRBJ2-7,NA,TRBV20-1,TRBD1,CSTRTGPNEQYF,TGCAGTACAAGGACAGGGCCCAACGAGCAGTACTTC
TRBJ2-7,many,TRBV7-9,NA,CASSRGPRGSYEQYF,TGTGCCAGCAGCCGCGGCCCACGGGGCTCCTACGAGCAGTACTTC
TRBJ2-7,many,TRBV7-8,NA,CASSLGGLHPTAYEQYF,TGTGCCAGCAGCTTAGGTGGCCTCCATCCTACGGCCTACGAGCAGTACTTC
TRBJ1-5,once,TRBV29-1,NA,CSSQSGGSQPQHF,TGCAGCAGCCAGTCGGGAGGAAGTCAGCCCCAGCATTTT
TRBJ2-7,many,TRBV2,NA,CASSESSGGGAYEQYF,TGTGCCAGCAGTGAATCTAGCGGAGGGGGGGCCTACGAGCAGTACTTC
TRBJ1-1,few,TRBV6-6,TRBD1,CASRPPGTGLENTEAFF,TGTGCCAGCAGACCCCCCGGGACAGGGCTGGAGAACACTGAAGCTTTCTTT
TRBJ1-6,many,TRBV4-1,TRBD1,CASSQGQSSYNSPLHF,TGCGCCAGCAGCCAGGGACAGAGCTCCTATAATTCACCCCTCCACTTT
TRBJ1-6,many,TRBV19,NA,CASSTGDISLALHF,TGTGCCAGTAGTACCGGGGACATCTCCCTGGCCCTCCACTTT
TRBJ2-2,NA,TRBV7-3,TRBD2,CASSSRDIRLAGNTGELFF,TGTGCCAGCAGCTCCCGGGACATTAGACTAGCGGGAAATACCGGGGAGCTGTTTTTT
TRBJ1-1,NA,TRBV4-1,TRBD1,CASSLGQDAEAFF,TGCGCCAGCAGCTTGGGACAGGACGCTGAAGCTTTCTTT
TRBJ2-7,many,TRBV7-8,NA,CASSLGPDTETYEQYF,TGTGCCAGCAGCTTAGGACCGGACACTGAAACCTACGAGCAGTACTTC
TRBJ2-7,NA,TRBV7-9,TRBD1,CASRFGTAYEQYF,TGTGCCAGCAGGTTCGGGACAGCTTACGAGCAGTACTTC
TRBJ2-5,many,TRBV7-7,NA,CASSPGTRVTETQYF,TGTGCTAGCAGCCCAGGGACCAGGGTCACAGAGACCCAGTACTTC
TRBJ1-2,many,TRBV2,NA,CASRGTANYGYTF,TGTGCCAGTAGGGGAACAGCTAACTATGGCTACACCTTC
TRBJ2-6,many,TRBV6-1,NA,CASSGGTGANVLTF,TGTGCCAGCAGTGGGGGTACCGGGGCCAACGTCCTGACTTTC
TRBJ2-6,NA,TRBV19,TRBD1,CASRKPRLGQAFSGANVLTF,TGTGCCAGTAGGAAACCCCGGTTGGGACAGGCTTTCTCTGGGGCCAACGTCCTGACTTTC
TRBJ1-5,many,TRBV27,TRBD1,CASSLSGTAYNQPQHF,TGTGCCAGCAGTTTATCTGGGACAGCTTACAATCAGCCCCAGCATTTT
TRBJ2-6,NA,TRBV10-3,NA,CAISQPGANVLTF,TGTGCCATCAGTCAACCTGGGGCCAACGTCCTGACTTTC